A selection of T cell receptor beta chains follows, all from one sample in a study of OX40 agonist ivuxolimab in advanced cancers. Clones were read by immunoSEQ multiplex PCR, and TCRdb kept only the in-frame ones, dropping some. This table has 60,000 or so clones, roughly 93% appearing once. This sample comprised CD4+ or CD8+ T cells sorted from blood, obtained in a trial of the OX40 agonist ivuxolimab. The receptors here all came from an adult with an advanced solid tumor such as melanoma, head and neck, liver or kidney cancer. Both conserved end residues are part of each CDR3. The order of the fields is J gene, clone size, D gene, V gene, CDR3 DNA, CDR3 protein. A D gene is named only where the DNA matches it firmly. Part of the rows lack a size; the others show once, few, many or a class for expanded clones.

TRBJ1-1,-,-,TRBV9,TGTGCCAGCAGCCCGGGGGGTTTCAACACTGAAGCTTTCTTT,CASSPGGFNTEAFF
TRBJ1-3,once,-,TRBV5-4,TGTGCCAGCAGCTTGGTAGGAGGCTCTGGAAACACCATATATTTT,CASSLVGGSGNTIYF
TRBJ1-2,-,TRBD1,TRBV5-6,TGTGCCAGCAGCTGGGGGACAGGGGGCCAGGCTAGAGGCTACACCTTC,CASSWGTGGQARGYTF
TRBJ1-2,-,TRBD1,TRBV5-1,TGCGCCAGCAGCCCGGACAGGGGCGGCGACTACACCTTC,CASSPDRGGDYTF
TRBJ1-1,-,-,TRBV13,TGTGCCAGCAGCCCGCCCGGGGGGTCATACCAGGAGGCTTTCTTT,CASSPPGGSYQEAFF
TRBJ2-7,once,-,TRBV7-2,TGTGCCAGCAGCCCCGGGGCGTCCTCCTACGAGCAGTACTTC,CASSPGASSYEQYF
TRBJ1-4,-,-,TRBV4-1,TGCGCCAGCAGCCAAGTGGCCGCCAGGCCTAATGAAAAACTGTTTTTT,CASSQVAARPNEKLFF
TRBJ2-3,-,-,TRBV4-3,TGCGCCAGCAGCCAAGACCCCGGAGATACGCAGTATTTT,CASSQDPGDTQYF
TRBJ1-1,-,TRBD1,TRBV7-9,TGTGCCAGCAGCGGGCGGGACAGGGTTTTGGGCACTGAAGCTTTCTTT,CASSGRDRVLGTEAFF
TRBJ2-7,-,-,TRBV6-4,TGTGCCAGCAGTGTCTGCAGGCCCCCGGGGCTCGAGCAGTACTTC,CASSVCRPPGLEQYF
TRBJ2-1,-,-,TRBV11-2,TGTGCCAGCAGCCCCTCTCTCCCGGATGAGCAGTTCTTC,CASSPSLPDEQFF
TRBJ2-1,-,-,TRBV27,TGTGCCAGCAGTTTATACAATGAGCAGTTCTTC,CASSLYNEQFF
TRBJ1-1,once,-,TRBV19,TGTGCCAGTAGTATTTTTGCAAGTGAAGCTTTCTTT,CASSIFASEAFF
TRBJ2-7,once,TRBD2,TRBV6-5,TGTGCCAGCAGTTTCCCAGCGGGAGTGTACGAGCAGTACTTC,CASSFPAGVYEQYF
TRBJ1-1,few,-,TRBV9,TGTGCCAGCAGTGGGGACGGCAACACTGAAGCTTTCTTT,CASSGDGNTEAFF
TRBJ1-1,-,-,TRBV6-5,TGTGCCAGCAGTTACTCGATGGTGGGGAGGAACACTGAAGCTTTCTTT,CASSYSMVGRNTEAFF
TRBJ2-5,few,-,TRBV11-2,TGTGCCAGCAGCCCCTTTCCAACCCAAGAGACCCAGTACTTC,CASSPFPTQETQYF
TRBJ2-7,-,-,TRBV5-3,TGTGCCAGAAGCTTGGCCAGAGAGGCTAGTGAGACCTACGAGCAGTACTTC,CARSLAREASETYEQYF
TRBJ1-3,-,-,TRBV7-8,TGTGCCAGCAGCTTAGTTGGGGGGCTGTTTGGAAACACCATATATTTT,CASSLVGGLFGNTIYF
TRBJ2-7,-,-,TRBV4-1,TGCGCCAGCAGCCAAGATCAGTTGCGGGACTTGGATGAGCAGTACTTC,CASSQDQLRDLDEQYF
TRBJ1-2,-,TRBD1,TRBV2,TGTGCCAGCACTGACAGGGTGGATCATGGCTACACCTTC,CASTDRVDHGYTF
TRBJ1-1,once,TRBD1,TRBV7-2,TGTGCCAGCAGCTTCGGACAGGGGGTAAGGAACACTGAAGCTTTCTTT,CASSFGQGVRNTEAFF
TRBJ2-1,-,-,TRBV30,TGTGCCTGGAGTCCTGAATCGCATGAGCAGTTCTTC,CAWSPESHEQFF
TRBJ1-2,-,-,TRBV5-8,TGTGCCAGCAGCTTGGGGCGGGGGATCTATGGCTACACCTTC,CASSLGRGIYGYTF
TRBJ1-4,-,TRBD1,TRBV7-9,TGTGCCAGCAGCTTAGATAGACAGGGGACTTCTAATGAAAAACTGTTTTTT,CASSLDRQGTSNEKLFF
TRBJ2-7,-,TRBD2,TRBV14,TGTGCCAGCAGCCAAGATCCTAGCGGTCGGCAGTACTTC,CASSQDPSGRQYF
TRBJ2-3,-,TRBD1,TRBV6-5,TGTGCCAGCAGTTACGGGACAGGGGTAACAGATACGCAGTATTTT,CASSYGTGVTDTQYF
TRBJ1-1,-,TRBD1,TRBV18,TGTGCCAGCTCACAGGACAGGCGGGACACTGAAGCTTTCTTT,CASSQDRRDTEAFF
TRBJ2-1,-,-,TRBV4-3,TGCGCCAGCAGCCAAGGGTCAGACTCCTACAATGAGCAGTTCTTC,CASSQGSDSYNEQFF
TRBJ1-5,-,TRBD1,TRBV7-9,TGTGCCAGCAGCTTAGGTGGGACAGGAGTACAGCCCCAGCATTTT,CASSLGGTGVQPQHF
TRBJ2-1,-,TRBD2,TRBV9,TGTGCCAGCAGCGTAGACGGGAGGAAGCAGAATGAGCAGTTCTTC,CASSVDGRKQNEQFF
TRBJ1-2,once,-,TRBV7-8,TGTGCCAGCAGCCTGGGATTCAGGGATGGCTACACCTTC,CASSLGFRDGYTF
TRBJ1-3,-,-,TRBV13,TGTGCCAGCAGCTTACGGGGTGGAAACACCATATATTTT,CASSLRGGNTIYF
TRBJ2-7,-,TRBD1,TRBV30,TGTGCCTGGAGTGAAGACAGGGGTGGGTACGAGCAGTACTTC,CAWSEDRGGYEQYF
TRBJ1-1,once,TRBD1,TRBV9,TGTGCCAGCAGCGGGGGACAGGCGATGAACACTGAAGCTTTCTTT,CASSGGQAMNTEAFF
TRBJ2-1,-,TRBD2,TRBV28,TGTGCCAGCAGTTTCCGGGAGGGCCGGAATGAGCAGTTCTTC,CASSFREGRNEQFF
TRBJ1-3,once,TRBD1,TRBV14,TGTGCCAGCCGCCCGACAGGGACTGGAAACACCATATATTTT,CASRPTGTGNTIYF
TRBJ2-7,-,-,TRBV7-8,TGTGCCAGCAGCCAAGCAAGTGCCTACGAGCAGTACTTC,CASSQASAYEQYF
TRBJ2-7,few,-,TRBV7-8,TGTGCCAGCAGCTTGCATCAGGGTCCATCCTACGAGCAGTACTTC,CASSLHQGPSYEQYF
TRBJ2-2,-,TRBD1,TRBV9,TGTGCCAGCAGCGTAGCAAGGGACAGAGCGAACACCGGGGAGCTGTTTTTT,CASSVARDRANTGELFF
TRBJ2-3,-,TRBD2,TRBV11-1,TGTGCCAGCAGCTTGTCGCCGGGACTAGCGGGAGTGGGGTTGGATACGCAGTATTTT,CASSLSPGLAGVGLDTQYF
TRBJ2-4,-,-,TRBV4-1,TGCGCCAGCAGCCAAGAATTGATAGGGCTCGCCAAAAACATTCAGTACTTC,CASSQELIGLAKNIQYF
TRBJ1-1,-,-,TRBV5-6,TGTGCCAGCAGCTTGGGCATGAGAATGAACACTGAAGCTTTCTTT,CASSLGMRMNTEAFF
TRBJ2-7,once,TRBD1,TRBV14,TGTGCCAGCAGCCTCATACAGGGGGCGAGAGAGCAGTACTTC,CASSLIQGAREQYF
TRBJ1-5,-,-,TRBV7-6,TGTGCCAGCAGCTTAGAGGCAGGGGCCCTGCCCCAGCATTTT,CASSLEAGALPQHF
TRBJ1-4,-,-,TRBV28,TGTGCCAGCAGTTTATTGCAGGGCTCAAAACTGTTTTTT,CASSLLQGSKLFF
TRBJ1-5,-,-,TRBV15,TGTGCCACCAGCTCCCGAAGGGGCTCCCAGCCCCAGCATTTT,CATSSRRGSQPQHF
TRBJ2-1,-,-,TRBV5-1,TGCGCCAGCAGCTTTGATAACCCCTACAATGAGCAGTTCTTC,CASSFDNPYNEQFF
TRBJ1-1,-,-,TRBV12-5,TGTGCTAGCTCAGCGTTGGGTGAAGCTTTCTTT,CASSALGEAFF
TRBJ2-3,-,-,TRBV7-3,TGTGCCAGCAGCTTAACGCCGACAGTTTCTAGCACAGATACGCAGTATTTT,CASSLTPTVSSTDTQYF
TRBJ1-1,-,-,TRBV5-5,TGTGCCAGCAGCTTGGCAGGGACCACTGAAGCTTTCTTT,CASSLAGTTEAFF
TRBJ2-5,-,TRBD2,TRBV2,TGTGCCTCCGGGGGGGAGGGGTACCAAGAGACCCAGTACTTC,CASGGEGYQETQYF
TRBJ2-7,once,-,TRBV6-5,TGTGCCAGCAGTTACACTAGCAGTTCCTACGAGCAGTACTTC,CASSYTSSSYEQYF
TRBJ2-1,-,TRBD2,TRBV7-3,TGTGCCAGCAGCTCCCAGCGGACTAGCCTTCACAATGAGCAGTTCTTC,CASSSQRTSLHNEQFF
TRBJ2-3,-,-,TRBV4-2,TGTGCCAGCAGCCAAACATCCCCAGATACGCAGTATTTT,CASSQTSPDTQYF
TRBJ2-3,-,TRBD2,TRBV14,TGTGCCAGCAGCCAAATTCAGACTAGCGGCACAGATACGCAGTATTTT,CASSQIQTSGTDTQYF
TRBJ2-3,-,-,TRBV6-1,TGTGCCAGCAGTGAATGGGGCGGGTACACAGATACGCAGTATTTT,CASSEWGGYTDTQYF
TRBJ2-1,once,TRBD1,TRBV11-2,TGTGCCAGCAGCCCCAGGAAGGGGACAGGGGGCTACAATGAGCAGTTCTTC,CASSPRKGTGGYNEQFF
TRBJ1-1,few,-,TRBV20-1,TGCAGTGCCTCCGAAGGGGCTGAAGCTTTCTTT,CSASEGAEAFF